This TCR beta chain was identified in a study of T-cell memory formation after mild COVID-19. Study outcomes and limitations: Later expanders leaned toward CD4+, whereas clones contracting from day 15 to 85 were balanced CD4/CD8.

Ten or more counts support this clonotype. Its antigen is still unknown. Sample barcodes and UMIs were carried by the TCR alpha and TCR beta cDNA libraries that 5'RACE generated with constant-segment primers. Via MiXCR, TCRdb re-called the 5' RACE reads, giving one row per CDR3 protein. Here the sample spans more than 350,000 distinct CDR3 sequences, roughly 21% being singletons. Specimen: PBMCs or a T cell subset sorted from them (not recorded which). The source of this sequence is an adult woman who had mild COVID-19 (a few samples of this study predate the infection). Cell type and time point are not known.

Here the CDR3 DNA reads TGTGCCAGCAGGGGGAACGGCTACAATGAGCAGTTCTTC. The encoded protein is CASRGNGYNEQFF. The rearrangement uses TRBV6-2 or TRBV6-3 and TRBJ2-1; D unclear. Germline CDR1 and CDR2: MNHEY and SVGEGT. The CDR3 is 13 residues long. Trimming pared 6 bases from V and 3 bases from J, leaving 9 bases between.